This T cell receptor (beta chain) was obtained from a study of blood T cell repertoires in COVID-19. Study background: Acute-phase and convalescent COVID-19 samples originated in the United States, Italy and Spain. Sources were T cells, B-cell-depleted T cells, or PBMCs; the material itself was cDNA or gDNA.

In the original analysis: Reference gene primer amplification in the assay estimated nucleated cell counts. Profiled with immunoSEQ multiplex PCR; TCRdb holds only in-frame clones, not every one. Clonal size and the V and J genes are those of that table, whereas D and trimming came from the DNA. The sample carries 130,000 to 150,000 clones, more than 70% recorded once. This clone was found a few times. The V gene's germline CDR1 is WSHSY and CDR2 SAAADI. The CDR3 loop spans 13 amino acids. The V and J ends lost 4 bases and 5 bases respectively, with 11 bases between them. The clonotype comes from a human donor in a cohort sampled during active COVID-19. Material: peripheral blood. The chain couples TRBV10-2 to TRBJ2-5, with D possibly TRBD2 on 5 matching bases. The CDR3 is CASSGQGLETQYF. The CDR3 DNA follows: TGCGCCAGCAGTGGGCAAGGACTGGAGACCCAGTACTTC.